The source of this T cell receptor (beta chain) is a study of CD8 T cells in ankylosing spondylitis. In its sample, this clonotype was seen many times. Preparation of TCR beta libraries was done by quantitative 5'-RACE with molecular barcodes. MiXCR, applied by TCRdb to the 5' RACE reads, yields one record per CDR3 protein. Seen here are 50,000 to 75,000 distinct CDR3 sequences, 6.2% observed once, and the top ten hold roughly 4.8%. This CDR3 contains 15 residues. Germline V lookup: CDR1 MNHEY, CDR2 SMNVEV (reference sequence). V was trimmed by 6 bases and J by 1 base, leaving 15 bases between them. J is TRBJ2-5 and V is TRBV27, with D uncertain. The sequenced material came from synovial fluid, either unsorted or a sorted T cell fraction (not recorded which). The origin of this receptor is a male donor with ankylosing spondylitis. The CDR3 loop is CASRDKKLSQETQYF. In DNA, the CDR3 is TGTGCCAGCAGAGACAAGAAGTTGAGCCAAGAGACCCAGTACTTC.